This T cell receptor beta chain stems from a study of response to subunit inactivated influenza vaccine. TCRdb itself ran the RT-PCR reads through MiXCR, one entry per CDR3 protein. The data show more than 550,000 distinct CDR3 sequences, around 10% seen once. These same data were also listed under a study on T cells expressing NK-cell markers. That publication notes: Beta-chain TCR cDNA was generated via 5'RACE template switching with UMIs.

The sequence derives from a man aged 45-60 years who received an inactivated influenza vaccine. The sequencing used PBMCs from blood, collected on the day of vaccination.

Here the CDR3 reads CASSIGQGLWAFF. The CDR3 nucleotides are TGTGCCAGCAGCATCGGACAGGGACTTTGGGCTTTCTTT. The gene calls are TRBV5-5 and TRBJ1-1; 8 nucleotides align to TRBD1. The CDR3 runs to 13 residues. CDR1 SGHKS and CDR2 YYEKEE come from the germline V gene (reference sequence). V lost 4 bases, J lost 11 bases, and 10 bases stayed unmatched.